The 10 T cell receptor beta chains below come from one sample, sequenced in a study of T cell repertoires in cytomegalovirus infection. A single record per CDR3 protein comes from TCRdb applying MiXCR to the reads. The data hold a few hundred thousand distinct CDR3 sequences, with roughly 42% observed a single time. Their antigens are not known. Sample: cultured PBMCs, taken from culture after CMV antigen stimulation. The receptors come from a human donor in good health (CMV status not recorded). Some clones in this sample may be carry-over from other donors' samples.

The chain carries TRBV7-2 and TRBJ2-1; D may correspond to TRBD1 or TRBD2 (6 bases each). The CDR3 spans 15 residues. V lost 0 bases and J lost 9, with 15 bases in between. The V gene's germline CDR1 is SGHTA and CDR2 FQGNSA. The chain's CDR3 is CASSLAVGWGAEQFF. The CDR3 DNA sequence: TGTGCCAGCAGCTTAGCCGTGGGTTGGGGGGCTGAGCAGTTCTTC.

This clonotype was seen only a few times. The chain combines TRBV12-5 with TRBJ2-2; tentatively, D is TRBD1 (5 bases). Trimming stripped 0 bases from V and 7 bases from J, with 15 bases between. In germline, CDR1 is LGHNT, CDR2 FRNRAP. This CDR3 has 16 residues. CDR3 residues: CASGLVLGRDLGELFF. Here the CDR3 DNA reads TGTGCTAGTGGTTTGGTACTTGGCAGGGATCTCGGGGAGCTGTTTTTT.

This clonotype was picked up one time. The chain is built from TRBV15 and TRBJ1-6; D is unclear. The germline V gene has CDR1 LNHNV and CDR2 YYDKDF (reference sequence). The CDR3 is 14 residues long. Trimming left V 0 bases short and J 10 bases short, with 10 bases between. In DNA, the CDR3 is TGTGCCACCAGCAGAGAGAGGGCGGAATCACCCCTCCACTTT. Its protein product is CATSRERAESPLHF.

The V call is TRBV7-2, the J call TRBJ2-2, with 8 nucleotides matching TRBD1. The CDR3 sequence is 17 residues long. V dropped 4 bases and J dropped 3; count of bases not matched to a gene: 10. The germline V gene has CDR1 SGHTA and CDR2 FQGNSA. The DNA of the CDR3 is TGTGCCAGCAGCTCTCGGCGGCGACAGGGGTACACCGGGGAGCTGTTTTTT. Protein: CASSSRRRQGYTGELFF.

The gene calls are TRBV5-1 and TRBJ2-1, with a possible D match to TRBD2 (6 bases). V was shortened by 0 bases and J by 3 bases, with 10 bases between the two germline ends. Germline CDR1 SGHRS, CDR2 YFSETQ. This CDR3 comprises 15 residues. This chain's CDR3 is CASSLAGSLYNEQFF. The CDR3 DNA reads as TGCGCCAGCAGCTTGGCCGGGAGTCTCTACAATGAGCAGTTCTTC.

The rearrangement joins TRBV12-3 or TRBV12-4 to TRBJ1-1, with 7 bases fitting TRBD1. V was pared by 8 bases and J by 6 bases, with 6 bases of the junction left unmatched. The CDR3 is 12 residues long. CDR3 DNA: TGTGCCAGCCAGGGGGACTATCCTGAAGCTTTCTTT. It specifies CASQGDYPEAFF.

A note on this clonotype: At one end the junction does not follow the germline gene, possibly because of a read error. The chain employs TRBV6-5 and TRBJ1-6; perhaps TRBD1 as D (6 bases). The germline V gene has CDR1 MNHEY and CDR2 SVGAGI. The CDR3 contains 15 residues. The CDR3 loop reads CASGYARGVYSPLHF. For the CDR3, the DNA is TGTGCCAGCGGTTACGCCAGGGGTGTGTATTCACCCCTCCACTTT.

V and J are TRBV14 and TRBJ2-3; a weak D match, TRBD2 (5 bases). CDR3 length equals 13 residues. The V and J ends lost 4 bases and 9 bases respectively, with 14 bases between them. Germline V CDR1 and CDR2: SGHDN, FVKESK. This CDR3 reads CASSPEGGSTQYF. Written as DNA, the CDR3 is TGTGCCAGCAGCCCCGAAGGAGGCAGCACGCAGTATTTT.

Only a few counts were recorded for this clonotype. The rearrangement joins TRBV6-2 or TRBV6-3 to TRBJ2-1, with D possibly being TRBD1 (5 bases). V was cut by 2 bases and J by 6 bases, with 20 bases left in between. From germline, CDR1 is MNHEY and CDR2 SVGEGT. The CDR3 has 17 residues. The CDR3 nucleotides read TGTGCCAGCAGTTACACAGACCCGGCAGGGTTGGGCAATGAGCAGTTCTTC. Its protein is CASSYTDPAGLGNEQFF.

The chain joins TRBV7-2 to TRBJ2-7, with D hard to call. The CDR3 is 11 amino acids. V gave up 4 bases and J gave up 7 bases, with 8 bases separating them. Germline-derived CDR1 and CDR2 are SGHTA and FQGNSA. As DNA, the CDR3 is TGTGCCAGCAGCTCCTGGGAAGAGCAGTACTTC. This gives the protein CASSSWEEQYF.